What follows are 4 T cell receptor beta chains derived from one specimen sequenced in a study of T cell responses to AZD1222 COVID-19 vaccine. Assay: immunoSEQ multiplex PCR; the TCRdb copy retains only in-frame clones and omits some. The sample holds 130,000 to 150,000 clones, 85% to 90% seen once. The sequencing used peripheral blood, collected on day 0 of AZD1222 vaccination. These receptors all come from an adult in good health.

The V gene is TRBV5-5, the J gene TRBJ1-4, with D hard to call. Germline V CDR1 and CDR2: SGHKS, YYEKEE (reference sequence). V lost 4 bases and J 4 bases, leaving 14 bases between the germline ends. The CDR3 runs to 15 residues. The CDR3 loop reads CASSLSATFNEKLFF. The CDR3 region has the DNA TGTGCCAGCAGCCTATCAGCCACATTTAATGAAAAACTGTTTTTT.

V usage is TRBV9 and J usage is TRBJ2-1, with D possibly matching TRBD2 (5 bases). Germline-derived CDR1 and CDR2 are SGDLS and YYNGEE. V lost 2 bases to trimming and J lost 10 bases, with 19 bases between them. The CDR3 sequence is 15 residues long. CDR3 nucleotide sequence: TGTGCCAGCAGCGTTCGTGGGAGCAGTCCTTTGGAGCAGTTCTTC. It is translated as CASSVRGSSPLEQFF.

The chain is built from TRBV30 and TRBJ1-6, with D unresolved. V was shortened by 0 bases and J by 4 bases, with 10 bases between the two germline ends. CDR3 size: 15 residues. The germline V gene has CDR1 GTSNPN and CDR2 SVGIG (reference sequence). This CDR3 reads CAWSVPGFYNSPLHF. CDR3 bases: TGTGCCTGGAGTGTACCCGGGTTTTATAATTCACCCCTCCACTTT.

The V call is TRBV28, the J call TRBJ2-7; D unresolved. Trimming removed 5 bases at V and 4 bases at J, with 6 bases between. The CDR3 runs to 11 residues. Per germline, CDR1 MDHEN and CDR2 SYDVKM. The CDR3 bases are TGTGCCAGCAGTCCAATGTACGAGCAGTACTTC. It is translated as CASSPMYEQYF.